This T cell receptor beta chain was found in a study of identical twins (dated by TCRdb to 2016 to 2017). At the level of the whole study: The study deep-sequenced TCR alpha and beta repertoires from monozygotic twins, unrelated adults of various ages and cord blood to test whether fetal clonotypes persist. Replicate twin experiments were performed at different times using different library preparation protocols to rule out contamination.

Details on this clonotype: It lacks a known antigen. No base qualities exist here, and no much larger clone lies one base off it.

The germline V gene encodes CDR1 SGHNT and CDR2 YENEEA. Germline trimming amounts to 5 bases on V and 4 bases on J, with 10 as the count of junction bases outside the gene matches. CDR3 length: 17 amino acids, cysteine to phenylalanine. Only CDR3 DNA remains: 51 bases, in frame from the first base. The paper's findings and limits, for the study overall: Because the same donors could not be followed over many years, the conclusions relied on cross-sectional statistical analysis. Abundant cord blood beta clonotypes had fewer insertions, young adult naive repertoires showed a similar but weaker trend, and memory repertoires showed no such trend. Out-of-frame TCR alpha sequences shared between twins showed an excess of low generation-probability sequences compared with coincidental sharing between unrelated individuals. Invariant T cells such as MAIT and iNKT could partly confound zero-insertion analyses, though diverse VJ usage argued against this for most clonotypes. Out-of-frame TCR alpha sharing in monozygotic twins was systematically underestimated by recombination models, whereas sharing between unrelated individuals was in agreement with the recombination models. Excess twin sharing in beta out-of-frame sequences was weaker because fewer shared sequences lowered the signal-to-noise ratio.

Preparation of the library involved 5' RACE. The sequencer listed for this sample is Illumina HiSeq 2000. A universal primer binding site was introduced by template switching, and a unique molecular identifier was present in the final cDNA, enabling accurate counting of TCR cDNA molecules. Specific primers in the conserved constant-segment region were used to synthesize first-strand cDNA for the TCR alpha and beta chains. To control for contamination, every cDNA library carried two barcodes: a SMART-Mk sample barcode plus Illumina barcodes. TruSeq adapter sequences and Illumina sample barcodes were added in two successive PCR steps. The Illumina HiSeq platform was used with custom primers to sequence TCR alpha and beta cDNA libraries. Regarding the original processing steps: Unique molecular identifiers were extracted from raw reads with MiGEC, and CDR3 positions were determined with MiXCR. Recombination models were inferred per individual with the repgenHMM and IGoR tools using an EM algorithm. The analysis of shared clonotypes was done with the tcR package in R, with sharing normalized by the product of cloneset sizes. To study raw recombination without the effects of thymic and clonal selection, out-of-frame nonproductive sequences were analyzed. TCRdb cleaned the public reads at Q25 with fastp, built clones with MiXCR and kept in-frame beta chains. Every distinct CDR3 protein forms one entry, paired with its most common genes and DNA. The V and J calls were not made by the authors but by TCRdb's processing. For this sample the table gives around 490,000 distinct CDR3 sequences, of which roughly 15% were detected only once. The ten most abundant clones make up roughly 0.42% of the sample.

All donors were healthy Caucasians. Three pairs of female monozygotic twins, all aged about 18 to 29 years, made up the twin cohort. Positive isolation kits from Invitrogen were used to isolate CD4+ and CD8+ T cell populations. This sample also appeared in a second study, on yellow fever vaccine responses in identical twins. From that second study: The authors reported that the T cell response to vaccination in identical twins appeared partly convergent and partly personalized. In identical twins, the study followed T cell clones that responded to the vaccine with precision.

This clonotype was obtained from a woman in her late teens or twenties in good health. The source material was CD4+ T cells sorted from blood. The sequence joins TRBV11-3 to TRBJ2-1, and TRBD2 aligns with 11 junction nucleotides. For the CDR3, the sequence is CASSRETSGTGYNEQFF. The sequenced DNA: TGTGCCAGCAGCCGAGAGACTAGCGGGACTGGTTACAATGAGCAGTTCTTC.